This TCR beta chain was found in a study of Ad26.COV2.S vaccination and SARS-CoV-2 variants. The overall study: Ad26.COV2.S shots went into the muscle once or twice, 56 days apart.

Treatment of the sample: 19 received Ad26.COV2.S at low or high dose, single or two shots; about 5 received placebo; per-sample allocation not given. Material that was analyzed had been drawn on day 63 after the first vaccine or placebo injection. In Boston, the donor was an adult between 18-55 years of age. Generated by immunoSEQ multiplex PCR, the TCRdb table keeps only in-frame clones and is missing some. The table has 300,000 to 350,000 clones, just under 85% seen once. Germline V lookup: CDR1 KGHDR, CDR2 SFDVKD. Trimming removed 1 base at V and 4 bases at J, with 12 bases between. The CDR3 sequence is 15 residues long.

This chain links TRBV24-1 with TRBJ1-2, with TRBD1 as a possible D gene (5 bases). The specimen comprised peripheral blood, sampled in a trial of Ad26.COV2.S vaccine versus placebo. The receptor was derived from a person aged 18-65 years who received the Ad26.COV2.S COVID-19 vaccine or a placebo. Here the CDR3 DNA reads TGTGCCACCAGTGATTTCGGCAGGGAACCCTATGGCTACACCTTC. It translates to CATSDFGREPYGYTF.